This T cell receptor (beta chain) was captured by sequencing in a study of cytomegalovirus exposure and HLA in healthy donors. Primers for the PCR totalled 60 Vbeta and 13 Jbeta. Only in-frame clones appear in the TCRdb table, and some are missing; sequencing was by immunoSEQ multiplex PCR. The profile shows 150,000 to 200,000 clones, about two thirds of them singletons. The CDR3 runs to 12 residues. V was cut by 4 bases and J by 10 bases, with 13 bases left in between. The germline CDR1 and CDR2 sequences are SNHLY and FYNNEI. This clone was observed a few times. What it recognizes is unknown. The study's findings and limits: Excluded: some indistinguishable V segments such as TRBV6-2 and TRBV6-3. In a later analysis, TCR beta V- and J-gene trimming showed a link to a missense DCLRE1C variant.

The rearrangement uses TRBV2 and TRBJ1-1, with a weak D call TRBD1 (5 bases). The TCR sequence derives from a man in his thirties or forties in good health and CMV-seropositive. The sequenced material came from PBMCs. CDR3 bases: TGTGCCAGCAGTGGCGGGGCAACAGGAGCTTTCTTT. It yields the protein CASSGGATGAFF.